This TCR beta chain was recorded in a study of cytomegalovirus exposure and HLA in healthy donors. The study's findings and limits: It was fewer than 200 TCR beta chains that were listed as cytomegalovirus-associated.

To note about this clone: Its antigen is still unknown.

The CDR3 has 16 residues. Germline V lookup: CDR1 SGHNT, CDR2 YYREEE (reference sequence). V was shortened by 1 base and J by 4 bases, with 14 bases between the two germline ends. The repertoire was sequenced with immunoSEQ multiplex PCR; TCRdb's copy has only in-frame clones and lacks some. The sample consists of roughly 100,000 clones, roughly 95% of them appearing once. While the first cohort had 600 to 750 subjects, the donors belonged to the separate validation cohort of more than 95 subjects. V usage is TRBV5-4 and J usage is TRBJ2-2; TRBD2 might be the D (5 bases). The TCR was taken from a woman between 18 and 29 years old in good health and CMV-seronegative. The sequencing input was PBMCs. The CDR3 is CASSLFVATITGELFF. DNA of the CDR3: TGTGCCAGCAGCTTGTTTGTAGCGACCATCACCGGGGAGCTGTTTTTT. Full variable domain (rest looked up from reference TRBV5-4 and TRBJ2-2): ETGVTQSPTHLIKTRGQQVTLRCSSQSGHNTVSWYQQALGQGPQFIFQYYREEENGRGNFPPRFSGLQFPNYSSELNVNALELDDSALYLCASSLFVATITGELFFGEGSRLTVL.